Listed here are 5 T cell receptor beta chains from one sample, sequenced in a study of CD8 T cells in Susac syndrome. With random hexamers, 0.5 to 1 ug RNA was reverse transcribed. TCRdb fed the immunoSEQ multiplex PCR reads into MiXCR, producing one record per CDR3 protein. The table lists about 210,000 distinct CDR3 sequences, 94% of them singletons. Sequencing was carried out using CD4+ T cells from PBMCs. These receptors came from a human donor with Susac syndrome.

This clonotype was observed once. This chain links TRBV19 with TRBJ1-6; 9 nucleotides agree with TRBD1. V gave up 4 bases and J gave up 8 bases; unmatched junction bases: 3. CDR1 and CDR2 from the germline V gene are LNHDA and SQIVND (reference sequence). There are 14 residues in the CDR3. CDR3 sequence (DNA): TGTGCCAGTAGTACCCGGGACAGGGATTCACCCCTCCACTTT. This translates into CASSTRDRDSPLHF.

With respect to this clonotype: The junction departs from germline at one end; a sequencing error may be responsible. Written as DNA, the CDR3 is TGTGCTAGCAGCTCGACAGGGCGGGATGAGCAGTTCTTC. This encodes CASSSTGRDEQFF. The chain combines TRBV7-7 with TRBJ2-1; 7 bases map to TRBD1. The CDR3 runs 13 residues. Germline CDR1 and CDR2: SSHAT and FNYEAQ (reference sequence).

The chain combines TRBV7-2 with TRBJ2-5; 7 bases line up with TRBD1. The trim removed 1 base at V and 7 bases at J, leaving 12 bases unmatched. The CDR3 extends over 16 amino acids. Germline V gene data show CDR1 as SGHTA and CDR2 as FQGNSA. CDR3 sequence (DNA): TGTGCCAGCAGCTTAGAGGGCTCAGGGGGAATGGGGACCCAGTACTTC. Translated: CASSLEGSGGMGTQYF. Filled out from reference TRBV7-2 and TRBJ2-5, the complete variable domain reads GAGVSQSPSNKVTEKGKDVELRCDPISGHTALYWYRQSLGQGLEFLIYFQGNSAPDKSGLPSDRFSAERTGGSVSTLTIQRTQQEDSAVYLCASSLEGSGGMGTQYFGPGTRLLVL.

This chain uses TRBV5-1 with TRBJ2-2; D not certain. The CDR3 extends over 16 amino acids. CDR1 is SGHRS and CDR2 is YFSETQ in the germline V gene. Trimming removed 0 bases at V and 4 bases at J, with 13 bases between. DNA for the CDR3: TGCGCCAGCAGCTTGGAAGGGCAGGAGCTCACCGGGGAGCTGTTTTTT. Its translation: CASSLEGQELTGELFF.

J is TRBJ1-5 and V is TRBV27; 7 bases line up with TRBD1. Germline values: CDR1 MNHEY, CDR2 SMNVEV (reference sequence). The V gene end was trimmed by 5 bases and the J gene end by 4 bases; junction bases not matched to a gene: 11. The CDR3 is 16 residues long. The CDR3: CASSPRGTVLNQPQHF. CDR3 coding DNA: TGTGCCAGCAGTCCGCGCGGGACAGTCTTAAATCAGCCCCAGCATTTT.